This T cell receptor (beta chain) was captured in a study of Ad26.COV2.S vaccination and SARS-CoV-2 variants. General study points: People who got the vaccine or the placebo had similar non-spike TCR breadth.

Germline loops: CDR1 MNHEY, CDR2 SVGAGI. The CDR3 runs to 15 residues. The V and J ends lost 0 bases and 4 bases, in that order; junction bases with no gene match: 5. TCRdb keeps only in-frame clones here, not all; method: immunoSEQ multiplex PCR. The table records 440,000 or so clones, less than 95% of them present only once. Treatment specified: around 19 received Ad26.COV2.S at low or high dose, single or two shots; about 5 received placebo; per-sample allocation not given. Material that was analyzed had been drawn on day 63 after the first vaccine or placebo injection. Based in Boston, the donor was an adult of 18-55 years. Vaccination employed an Ad26 vector expressing the Wuhan-strain SARS-CoV-2 spike. With regard to this clone: The antigen remains undetermined.

This clonotype originated in a person between 18 and 65 years old who received the Ad26.COV2.S COVID-19 vaccine or a placebo. The chain couples TRBV6-5 to TRBJ2-5, with 7 positions matching TRBD2. Here the sequenced sample was peripheral blood, taken in a trial of Ad26.COV2.S vaccine versus placebo. Here the CDR3 DNA reads TGTGCCAGCAGTTACTCCCCTAGCGGATCAGAGACCCAGTACTTC. Protein product: CASSYSPSGSETQYF.